Reported below is one T cell receptor (beta chain). One junction end does not reproduce the germline sequence, and a read error may be involved. These data come from a study of blood T cell repertoires in COVID-19. The wider study: PBMCs, B-cell-depleted T cells, or T cells provided the cDNA or gDNA that made up the material.

Per the study methods: Amplifying reference gene primers gave estimates of nucleated cell counts. The data were produced by immunoSEQ multiplex PCR, yet TCRdb's version contains in-frame clones alone and is incomplete. For V, J and clone size, that table is used; D and trimming come from the DNA. The table lists about 35,000 clones, 80% to 90% of them singletons. This receptor was identified in a man between 50 and 59 years old with acute or convalescent COVID-19. The sample consisted of peripheral blood.

This CDR3 reads CASGLMPNSGANVLTF. The CDR3 DNA follows: TGCGCCAGCGGCTTGATGCCTAACTCTGGGGCCAACGTCCTGACTTTC. V usage is TRBV5-1 and J usage is TRBJ2-6; unclear D gene. Germline V gene lookup returns CDR1 SGHRS and CDR2 YFSETQ. CDR3 length: 16 amino acids.